The rows below give T cell receptor beta chains drawn from one sample of a study of blood T cells in healthy people across ages. Using its own MiXCR run on the 5' RACE reads, TCRdb lists one record per CDR3 protein. The sample includes 650,000 to 900,000 distinct CDR3 sequences, 60% to 80% of them seen just once. Sequenced input: blood. Receptor source: a man younger than 40 in good health. The CDR3 runs from the conserved cysteine through the conserved F or W. A D gene is named only where the DNA matches it firmly. Not every row has a clone size; where given, it reads once, few, many or a size class.

V,D,size,J,length,DNA,CDR3
TRBV5-1,TRBD2,many,TRBJ2-7,13,TGCGCCAGCAGCTTGGCGGGAGGGACCGAGCAGTACTTC,CASSLAGGTEQYF
TRBV6-5,.,.,TRBJ2-5,15,TGTGCCAGCAGTTCCATGGTGGGGTACCAAGAGACCCAGTATTTC,CASSSMVGYQETQYF
TRBV7-3,.,.,TRBJ2-1,13,TGTGCCAGCAGCGGGCAGGCGGACAATGAGCAGTTCTTC,CASSGQADNEQFF
TRBV25-1,.,.,TRBJ2-6,15,TGTGCCAGCAGTGCCGTGGCCTCTGGGGCCAACGTCCTGACTTTC,CASSAVASGANVLTF
TRBV29-1,TRBD1,few,TRBJ1-5,13,TGCAGCGTTGCTGACAGGGATGGTCAGCCCCAGCATTTT,CSVADRDGQPQHF
TRBV7-2,.,once,TRBJ2-1,15,TGTGCCAGCAGCTTCCGGGACACCACTTACAATGAGCAGTTCTTC,CASSFRDTTYNEQFF
TRBV29-1,.,once,TRBJ1-2,14,TGCAGCGCTCTCGGGGAGGGGTTCTTCTATGGCTACACCTTC,CSALGEGFFYGYTF
TRBV11-1,.,.,TRBJ2-7,14,TGTGCCAGCAGCTCGAGCTGGGGCTCCTACGAGCAGTACTTC,CASSSSWGSYEQYF
TRBV9,TRBD1,.,TRBJ1-6,15,TGTGCCAGCAGCGCCGGGACAGCCGATAATTCACCCCTCCACTTT,CASSAGTADNSPLHF
TRBV4-1,.,.,TRBJ1-5,16,TGCGCCAGCAGCCAAGAGGCGGGGGCTAGCAATCAGCCCCAGCATTTT,CASSQEAGASNQPQHF
TRBV4-2,.,few,TRBJ2-6,15,TGTGCCAGCAGCCAATCCTCCGCCGGGGCCAACGTCCTGACTTTC,CASSQSSAGANVLTF
TRBV15,TRBD2,.,TRBJ2-3,17,TGTGCCACCAGCAGAGATGGGACTAGCTTAGCCACAGATACGCAGTATTTT,CATSRDGTSLATDTQYF
TRBV3-1,TRBD1,.,TRBJ2-7,13,TGTGCCAGCAGCAGGGTGACAGGGAACGAGCAGTACTTC,CASSRVTGNEQYF
TRBV12-3/TRBV12-4,.,.,TRBJ2-4,12,TGTGCCAGCACTCGGACCCGAAACATTCAGTACTTC,CASTRTRNIQYF
TRBV29-1,TRBD1,.,TRBJ1-5,17,TGCAGCGTTCCCCTGGGACAGACAAACTTTAGCAATCAGCCCCAGCATTTT,CSVPLGQTNFSNQPQHF
TRBV21-1,.,.,TRBJ1-2,16,TGTGCCAGCAGCAAATATCCGCTTCAGGGCTCCTATGGCTACACCTTC,CASSKYPLQGSYGYTF
TRBV3-1,.,few,TRBJ1-6,13,TGTGCCAGCAGCCAAGATGTGAATTCACCCCTCCACTTT,CASSQDVNSPLHF
TRBV29-1,TRBD1,few,TRBJ2-7,14,TGCAGCGTTGCGGGTCAGGGGGTGACCTACGAGCAGTACTTC,CSVAGQGVTYEQYF
TRBV7-6,.,.,TRBJ2-3,13,TGTGCCAGCAGCCCCGGAGGACTGGATACGCAGTATTTT,CASSPGGLDTQYF
TRBV3-1,.,.,TRBJ2-5,14,TGTGCCAGCAGCCTGCCGGGGGATAGGCTTGAGCAGTACTTC,CASSLPGDRLEQYF
TRBV6-2/TRBV6-3,TRBD2,few,TRBJ2-3,16,TGTGCCAGCAGTGCGGGACTAGCGGCGAACACAGATACGCAGTATTTT,CASSAGLAANTDTQYF
TRBV5-5,TRBD1,.,TRBJ2-3,14,TGTGCCAGCAGCCCTACAGGGGTCAGAGATACGCAGTATTTT,CASSPTGVRDTQYF
TRBV5-1,TRBD2,.,TRBJ2-1,15,TGCGCCAGCAGCTTTAGCGGGGGGGAGGCTGATGAGCAGTTCTTC,CASSFSGGEADEQFF
TRBV9,TRBD1,.,TRBJ1-2,13,TGTGCCAGCAGGGGACAGGGTACGGGTGGCTACACCTTC,CASRGQGTGGYTF
TRBV4-3,.,.,TRBJ2-7,16,TGCGCCAGCAGCCAAGAGGAGACGTTGAGCTCCTACGAGCAGTACTTC,CASSQEETLSSYEQYF
TRBV29-1,.,.,TRBJ2-7,14,TGCAGCGTCTCCTCGGGGGCAGGGGTCAACGAGCAGTACTTC,CSVSSGAGVNEQYF
TRBV7-2,.,many,TRBJ2-5,14,TGTGCCAGCAGCTTAGTTGGAAGGGAAGAGACCCAGTACTTC,CASSLVGREETQYF
TRBV10-3,.,.,TRBJ2-7,14,TGTGCCATCAGTGAGTCGCCCCAATCGTACGAGCAGTACTTC,CAISESPQSYEQYF
TRBV29-1,.,.,TRBJ2-5,12,TGCAGCGGACTACAGGGACGGGGGACCCAGTACTTC,CSGLQGRGTQYF
TRBV7-2,.,.,TRBJ2-1,18,TGTGCCAGCAGCGAGGGGGCACGATTGGGGGAGGGCCGCAATGAGCAGTTCTTC,CASSEGARLGEGRNEQFF
TRBV4-3,.,.,TRBJ1-1,16,TGCGCCAGCAGCCAAGATCCGCGGGGTGAGAACACTGAAGCTTTCTTT,CASSQDPRGENTEAFF
TRBV27,TRBD2,.,TRBJ2-7,14,TGTGCCAGCAGTTTGGGGGGGATGTACTACGAGCAGTACTTC,CASSLGGMYYEQYF
TRBV7-9,.,.,TRBJ2-7,14,TGTGCCAGCAGTCACGGGATGCAGGTGGGCGAGCAGTACTTC,CASSHGMQVGEQYF
TRBV28,.,.,TRBJ1-1,15,TGTGCCAGCAGTTTATGGATAGGGACCCACACTGAAGCTTTCTTT,CASSLWIGTHTEAFF
TRBV7-2,TRBD1,few,TRBJ2-1,15,TGTGCCAGCAGCCACCGGGACAGGGGCTACAATGAGCAGTTCTTC,CASSHRDRGYNEQFF
TRBV20-1,TRBD1,.,TRBJ2-7,14,TGCAGTGCTAGAGAACGGGGACAGGGGAACGAGCAGTACTTC,CSARERGQGNEQYF
TRBV27,TRBD1,few,TRBJ1-2,14,TGTGCCAGCATCAGAGGGACAGTTGGGTATGGCTACACCTTC,CASIRGTVGYGYTF
TRBV24-1,.,.,TRBJ1-5,12,TGTGCCACCAGTGAGGGGTTGCAGCCCCAGCATTTT,CATSEGLQPQHF
TRBV15,.,.,TRBJ2-5,15,TGTGCCACCAGCAGAGTTGCCCCACGGCAGGAGACCCAGTACTTC,CATSRVAPRQETQYF
TRBV11-2,TRBD1,.,TRBJ2-2,16,TGTGCCAGCACCTTCGGGACAGGGCTCAATACCGAGGAGCTGTTTTTT,CASTFGTGLNTEELFF
TRBV27,TRBD1,few,TRBJ1-5,15,TGTGCCAGCAGTTCCCAGGGGGCCGGCAATCAGCCCCAGCATTTT,CASSSQGAGNQPQHF
TRBV5-6,TRBD1,few,TRBJ1-4,15,TGTGCCAGCAGTAATCAGGGGGGGACTAATGAAAAACTGTTTTTT,CASSNQGGTNEKLFF
TRBV12-3/TRBV12-4,.,.,TRBJ2-3,11,TGTGCCAGCAGCCGGCAGGTAGTGCAGTATTTT,CASSRQVVQYF
TRBV20-1,.,few,TRBJ2-7,13,TGCAGTGCCCTTCCCCAGGGTACCTACGAGCAGTACTTC,CSALPQGTYEQYF
TRBV15,TRBD2,.,TRBJ2-5,16,TGTGCCACCAGCAGAGGAGGTAGCGGGAACCAAGAGACCCAGTACTTC,CATSRGGSGNQETQYF
TRBV14,.,once,TRBJ1-1,15,TGTGCCAGCAGCCAAGGTCGGCCCGGCGACACTGAAGCTTTCTTT,CASSQGRPGDTEAFF
TRBV10-3,.,.,TRBJ2-3,14,TGTGCCATCAGTGACGGGTTAGTTACAGATACGCAGTATTTT,CAISDGLVTDTQYF
TRBV20-1,.,.,TRBJ2-5,13,TGCAGTGCCAGAGGACTCACCAAAGAGACCCAGTACTTC,CSARGLTKETQYF
TRBV12-5,.,.,TRBJ2-6,16,TGTGCTAGTGGTTTCGGTCCGCCGTCCGGGGCCAACGTCCTGACTTTC,CASGFGPPSGANVLTF
TRBV9,.,.,TRBJ2-7,14,TGTGCCAGCAGCGTAGCTGTGAGGGGGGGCGAGCAGTACTTC,CASSVAVRGGEQYF
TRBV20-1,TRBD1,.,TRBJ2-1,14,TGCAGTGCTAGAGACAGGGGGCGAAACAATGAGCAGTTCTTC,CSARDRGRNNEQFF
TRBV19,TRBD1,.,TRBJ2-6,17,TGTGCCAGTAGTACGGGACAGGGGACGGCTGGGGCCAACGTCCTGACTTTC,CASSTGQGTAGANVLTF
TRBV4-3,.,once,TRBJ2-5,15,TGCGCCAGCAGCTCCCGGACAGCCGCGGGAGAGACCCAGTACTTC,CASSSRTAAGETQYF
TRBV7-3,.,many,TRBJ1-6,16,TGTGCCAGCAGAAACCGACAGTCTTCCCTTAATTCACCCCTCCACTTT,CASRNRQSSLNSPLHF